Presented here are 30 T cell receptor beta chains from one specimen sequenced in a study of neurological immune-mediated disorders. Via MiXCR, TCRdb re-called the 5' RACE reads, giving one row per CDR3 protein. The sample records about 82,000 distinct CDR3 sequences, roughly 2.6% being singletons. Input material: PBMCs. The source of these receptors is a woman aged 30 to 39 with multiple sclerosis.

This clonotype was counted ten times or more. This rearrangement joins TRBV7-9 to TRBJ2-5; TRBD2 matches at 9 bases. V was pared by 6 bases and J by 4 bases, with 12 bases of the junction left unmatched. Per the germline V gene, CDR1 is SEHNR and CDR2 is FQNEAQ (reference sequence). CDR3 size: 16 residues. The CDR3 reads CASRYTAGTSTETQYF. CDR3 DNA sequence: TGTGCCAGCAGATACACCGCCGGGACTAGCACAGAGACCCAGTACTTC.

This clonotype was counted at least ten times. Germline is not matched at one junction end, which may reflect a read error. The chain is built from TRBV20-1 and TRBJ2-3; 12 bases are shared with TRBD2. Per the germline V gene, CDR1 is DFQATT and CDR2 is SNEGSKA (reference sequence). CDR3 length: 17 residues. The CDR3 protein is CSARGGRTSGTTDTQYF. DNA for the CDR3: TGCAGTGCCAGAGGGGGGAGGACTAGCGGGACCACAGATACGCAGTATTTT.

This clonotype was counted ten times or more. V and J are TRBV5-1 and TRBJ2-2, with D uncertain. The germline V and J ends were trimmed by 5 bases and 1 base, with 9 bases remaining between them. The CDR3 sequence is 14 residues long. Germline CDR1 and CDR2: SGHRS and YFSETQ. DNA for the CDR3: TGCGCCAGCAGTCTCCTAGGGAACACCGGGGAGCTGTTTTTT. The encoded protein is CASSLLGNTGELFF.

This clonotype was counted a few times. A much larger clonotype is one base distant, so this may be a read error. This sequence joins TRBV24-1 and TRBJ1-4, with D unclear. This CDR3 region has 13 residues. Germline lookup yields CDR1 KGHDR and CDR2 SFDVKD. The CDR3 loop reads CANSDSRNEKLFF. DNA of the CDR3: TGTGCCAACAGTGATTCCAGGAATGAAAAACTGTTTTTT.

This clonotype was counted many times. The V gene is TRBV6-2 or TRBV6-3, the J gene TRBJ2-6, with 10 positions matching TRBD2. The CDR3 is 16 residues long. The germline gives CDR1 MNHEY, CDR2 SVGEGT. V was pared by 10 bases and J by 2 bases, with 8 bases of the junction left unmatched. The CDR3 sequence: CAIRSGRRTGANVLTF. In nucleotides, the CDR3 is TGTGCCATACGTAGCGGGAGGCGGACTGGGGCCAACGTCCTGACTTTC.

This clonotype was seen many times. The rearrangement uses TRBV20-1 and TRBJ1-5; D unclear. CDR1 DFQATT and CDR2 SNEGSKA come from the germline V gene (reference sequence). V was clipped by 1 base and J by 3 bases, with 10 bases between them. This CDR3 has 14 residues. This CDR3 is CSARGDGSNQPQHF. CDR3 DNA: TGCAGTGCTAGAGGCGACGGCTCCAATCAGCCCCAGCATTTT.

This sequence joins TRBV7-8 and TRBJ1-5; no clear D gene. CDR1 is SGHVS and CDR2 is FQNEAQ in the germline V gene. The V and J ends lost 1 base and 3 bases respectively, with 4 bases between them. This CDR3 region has 13 residues. The CDR3 is CASSLVPNQPQHF. In DNA form, the CDR3 reads TGTGCCAGCAGCTTAGTCCCCAATCAGCCCCAGCATTTT. Combining the CDR3 with reference TRBV7-8 and TRBJ1-5 gives the whole variable domain GAGVSQSPRYKVAKRGQDVALRCDPISGHVSLFWYQQALGQGPEFLTYFQNEAQLDKSGLPSDRFFAERPEGSVSTLKIQRTQQEDSAVYLCASSLVPNQPQHFGDGTRLSIL.

This clonotype appeared many times. The rearrangement uses TRBV20-1 and TRBJ1-1; D remains unclear. Germline CDR1 DFQATT, CDR2 SNEGSKA (reference sequence). The CDR3 length is 12 residues. The V and J ends lost 6 bases and 0 bases respectively, with 8 bases between them. DNA of the CDR3: TGCAGTGCCCCGAGGATGAACACTGAAGCTTTCTTT. Translated: CSAPRMNTEAFF.

Many counts were recorded for this clonotype. The rearrangement joins TRBV27 to TRBJ1-1; weak D call: TRBD1 (5 bases). V was pared by 2 bases and J by 1 base, with 11 bases between. The CDR3 spans 15 residues. CDR1 and CDR2 from the germline V gene are MNHEY and SMNVEV (reference sequence). The CDR3 protein is CASSLRLGANTEAFF. The DNA for the CDR3 is TGTGCCAGCAGTTTACGCCTCGGGGCGAACACTGAAGCTTTCTTT.

This clonotype has ten or more counts. The CDR3, as DNA: TGTGCCAGCAGTTTCGCCGGGGATCAGCCCCAGCATTTT. Its protein product is CASSFAGDQPQHF. The rearrangement joins TRBV12-3 or TRBV12-4 to TRBJ1-5, with D unclear. The germline V and J ends were trimmed by 3 bases and 5 bases, with 8 bases remaining between them. The CDR3 is 13 amino acids.

The rearrangement uses TRBV5-1 and TRBJ2-2; D gene uncertain. The V end was cut by 1 base, the J end by 4 bases, with 11 bases between. Germline CDR1 and CDR2: SGHRS and YFSETQ. This CDR3 comprises 15 residues. The DNA for the CDR3 is TGCGCCAGCAGCTTGATTACTGGAGCCACCGGGGAGCTGTTTTTT. It specifies CASSLITGATGELFF.

This clonotype was seen repeatedly, ten times or more. The CDR3 nucleotides are TGCAGTGCTAGCCCTTACACCGGGACACACTACGAGCAGTACTTC. Protein product: CSASPYTGTHYEQYF. This chain connects TRBV20-1 to TRBJ2-7; tentatively, D is TRBD1 (6 bases). The CDR3 has 15 amino acids. Trimming stripped 3 bases from V and 3 bases from J, with 18 bases between. Looked up from germline, CDR1 is DFQATT and CDR2 is SNEGSKA (reference sequence).

There are many counts of this clonotype. The V and J genes are TRBV29-1 and TRBJ1-2; maybe TRBD1 (6 bases). Germline V CDR1 and CDR2: SQVTM, ANQGSEA. The CDR3 extends over 13 amino acids. Trimming pared 3 bases from V and 3 bases from J, leaving 11 bases between. The CDR3: CSVDKGDYYGYTF. In nucleotides, the CDR3 is TGCAGCGTTGATAAGGGGGATTACTATGGCTACACCTTC.

This clonotype was counted at least ten times. The chain links TRBV18 to TRBJ2-5; D possibly corresponds to TRBD2 (5 bases). Trimming stripped 8 bases from V and 2 bases from J, with 12 bases between. The CDR3 has 13 residues. Germline V gene sequence: CDR1 KGHSH, CDR2 LQKENI. The CDR3 DNA is TGTGCCAGCAGCCCGGGGATTCAAGAGACCCAGTACTTC. It specifies CASSPGIQETQYF.

The table lists this clonotype with many counts. The chain is built from TRBV20-1 and TRBJ2-7; D is unclear. The V gene lost 1 base and the J gene lost 2 bases, with 21 bases spanning the gap. The CDR3 runs 17 residues. CDR1 is DFQATT, CDR2 SNEGSKA, per germline (reference sequence). CDR3 DNA: TGCAGTGCTAGAGTTGAGGTCGGTCTCAATTCACCCTACGAGCAGTACTTC. Its protein product is CSARVEVGLNSPYEQYF.

This clonotype was observed at least ten times. The rearrangement links TRBV7-9 to TRBJ2-1; TRBD2 aligns across 8 bases. V lost 5 bases, J lost 3 bases, and 6 bases stayed unmatched. The CDR3 consists of 15 residues. CDR1 is SEHNR, CDR2 FQNEAQ, per germline (reference sequence). The CDR3 reads CASSLSGNVYNEQFF. CDR3 DNA sequence: TGTGCCAGCAGCCTTAGCGGGAACGTCTACAATGAGCAGTTCTTC.

This clonotype was picked up a small number of times. The chain links TRBV6-1 to TRBJ2-1, with a tentative D call TRBD2 (7 bases). Trimming removed 2 bases at V and 3 bases at J, with 11 bases between. Per germline, CDR1 MNHNS and CDR2 SASEGT. The CDR3 is 15 amino acids. The CDR3 sequence: CASSEFRGGYNEQFF. The CDR3 region has the DNA TGTGCCAGCAGTGAATTTAGGGGGGGCTACAATGAGCAGTTCTTC.

This clonotype occurred many times. This chain links TRBV24-1 with TRBJ1-5; TRBD1 matches at 7 bases. J gave up 3 bases and V 9 bases, and 7 bases lay outside the gene matches. CDR3 length: 14 residues. In germline, CDR1 is KGHDR, CDR2 SFDVKD. The chain's CDR3 is CATQTGRANQPQHF. The CDR3 bases are TGTGCCACCCAGACAGGGAGGGCCAATCAGCCCCAGCATTTT.

Ten or more counts support this clonotype. CDR3: CASIKGHIHTEAFF. CDR3 DNA sequence: TGTGCCAGCATCAAAGGACACATACACACTGAAGCTTTCTTT. The chain carries TRBV12-3 or TRBV12-4 and TRBJ1-1; possible D gene TRBD1, 5 bases. Trimming took off 7 bases at V and 3 bases at J, with 15 bases between the two ends. The CDR3 totals 14 residues.

In its sample, this clonotype was seen many times. The rearrangement joins TRBV7-9 to TRBJ2-1; D gene unclear. V was clipped by 1 base and J by 0 bases, with 4 bases between them. The CDR3 runs 14 residues. From germline, CDR1 is SEHNR and CDR2 FQNEAQ (reference sequence). The CDR3 loop is CASSLDGSYNEQFF. The CDR3 nucleotides are TGTGCCAGCAGCTTAGATGGCTCCTACAATGAGCAGTTCTTC.

This clonotype was observed at least ten times. For the CDR3, the DNA is TGTGCCAGCAGCCTACAGGGGGCTCAATATGGCTACACCTTC. Its translation: CASSLQGAQYGYTF. This sequence joins TRBV12-3 or TRBV12-4 and TRBJ1-2, with 9 bases that match TRBD1. Trimming took 6 bases from V and 5 from J; bases not matched to a gene: 7. This CDR3 comprises 14 residues.

This clonotype was found many times. The rearrangement links TRBV11-2 to TRBJ2-5, with D possibly being TRBD2 (5 bases). V gave up 5 bases and J gave up 5 bases, with 12 bases separating them. Germline V gives CDR1 SGHAT, CDR2 FQNNGV. The CDR3 covers 13 residues. In DNA, the CDR3 is TGTGCCAGCAGCGGGGATGGCGGGGAGACCCAGTACTTC. It yields the protein CASSGDGGETQYF.

At least ten counts were recorded for this clonotype. The V and J genes are TRBV3-1 and TRBJ2-7; no clear D. Germline V gives CDR1 LGHDT, CDR2 YNNKEL (reference sequence). The CDR3 consists of 12 residues. Trimming cost V 4 bases and J 3 bases, with 7 bases left between them. Here the CDR3 reads CASSLTIYEQYF. The CDR3 DNA reads as TGTGCCAGCAGCCTCACTATCTACGAGCAGTACTTC.

There are many counts of this clonotype. The chain employs TRBV28 and TRBJ2-7; a possible D gene is TRBD2 (5 bases). CDR1 and CDR2 (germline): MDHEN, SYDVKM. V lost 1 base, J lost 6 bases, and 7 bases lay in between. This CDR3 has 12 amino acids. The CDR3 here is CASSLSDSEQYF. DNA for the CDR3: TGTGCCAGCAGTTTATCGGACTCCGAGCAGTACTTC.

This clonotype was observed many times. This chain joins TRBV6-2 or TRBV6-3 and TRBJ1-1; TRBD1 matches at 12 bases. The V gene's germline CDR1 is MNHEY and CDR2 SVGEGT. V dropped 5 bases and J dropped 6; count of bases not matched to a gene: 13. There are 17 residues in the CDR3. CDR3 protein: CASSDGAGTGGFAEAFF. CDR3 DNA: TGTGCCAGCAGTGACGGGGCGGGGACAGGGGGCTTCGCTGAAGCTTTCTTT.

There are many counts of this clonotype. The J gene is TRBJ1-2, the V gene TRBV29-1; D might be TRBD1 (5 bases). Germline CDR1 reads SQVTM; CDR2 reads ANQGSEA. The CDR3 has 12 amino acids. Trimming took off 1 base at V and 8 bases at J, with 11 bases between the two ends. CDR3 coding DNA: TGCAGCGTTGAAGGGGGGGGAGGGGGCTACACCTTC. Protein sequence: CSVEGGGGGYTF.

This clonotype was picked up many times. This chain uses TRBV18 with TRBJ2-7; perhaps TRBD1 as D (5 bases). The V end was cut by 2 bases, the J end by 2 bases, with 7 bases between. Germline-derived CDR1 and CDR2 are KGHSH and LQKENI. This CDR3 region has 13 residues. CDR3 residues: CASSPGAPYEQYF. CDR3 in DNA: TGTGCCAGCTCACCAGGGGCTCCCTACGAGCAGTACTTC.

This clonotype occurred many times. The CDR3 protein is CASSLTQDKQETQYF. CDR3 sequence (DNA): TGTGCCAGCAGCTTGACCCAAGACAAGCAAGAGACCCAGTACTTC. This rearrangement joins TRBV7-9 to TRBJ2-5; D gene uncertain. CDR3 length: 15 amino acids. With 3 bases removed from V and 2 bases from J, the gap between germline ends came to 13 bases. Germline V gene data show CDR1 as SEHNR and CDR2 as FQNEAQ (reference sequence).

This clonotype was seen at least ten times. This rearrangement joins TRBV20-1 to TRBJ2-1; D is possibly TRBD1 or TRBD2 (5 bases each). This CDR3 has 14 amino acids. The V and J ends lost 6 bases and 8 bases respectively, with 20 bases between them. Germline assignment: CDR1 DFQATT and CDR2 SNEGSKA (reference sequence). CDR3: CSARGPELGDEQFF. The CDR3 bases are TGCAGTGCCCGGGGACCGGAGTTGGGCGATGAGCAGTTCTTC.

This clonotype occurred many times. The chain links TRBV20-1 to TRBJ2-2; maybe TRBD2 (6 bases). With 6 bases removed from V and 4 bases from J, the gap between germline ends came to 21 bases. This CDR3 comprises 16 residues. Germline CDR1 is DFQATT and CDR2 is SNEGSKA (reference sequence). The CDR3 sequence: CSAPGGSGRVTGELFF. For the CDR3, the DNA is TGCAGTGCGCCCGGAGGATCCGGGAGAGTCACCGGGGAGCTGTTTTTT.